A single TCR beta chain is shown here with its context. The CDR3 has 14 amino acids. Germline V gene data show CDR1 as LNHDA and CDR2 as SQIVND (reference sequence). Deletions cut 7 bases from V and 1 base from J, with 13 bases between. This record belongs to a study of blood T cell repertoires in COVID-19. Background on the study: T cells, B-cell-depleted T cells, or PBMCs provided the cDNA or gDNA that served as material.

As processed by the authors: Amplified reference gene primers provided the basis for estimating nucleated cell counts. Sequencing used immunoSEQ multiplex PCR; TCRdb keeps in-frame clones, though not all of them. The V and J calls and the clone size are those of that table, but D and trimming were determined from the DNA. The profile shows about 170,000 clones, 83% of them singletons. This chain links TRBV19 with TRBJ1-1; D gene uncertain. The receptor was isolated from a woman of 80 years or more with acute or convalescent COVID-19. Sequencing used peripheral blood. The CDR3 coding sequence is TGTGCCAGTAAGATATTACGGGAGAACACTGAAGCTTTCTTT. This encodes CASKILRENTEAFF.